The rows below give T cell receptor beta chains drawn from one sample of a study of CD8+ T cells in alopecia areata. The protocol was immunoSEQ multiplex PCR, while the TCRdb copy is restricted to in-frame clones and leaves out a portion. The table lists fewer than 250,000 clones, approximately 47% of them singletons. The specimen comprised CD4+ T cells sorted from blood, sampled at approximately week 39, from a patient treated with tofacitinib. These receptors were collected from a human donor with alopecia areata. The CDR3 runs from the conserved cysteine through the conserved F or W. Each record gives: J gene, clone size, V gene, D gene, CDR3 DNA, CDR3 protein. A D gene is named only where the DNA matches it firmly. The size field is filled for only some rows; it gives once, few, many or a size class.

j_call: TRBJ2-5
clone_size: once
v_call: TRBV29-1
d_call: TRBD2
cdr3_nt: TGCAGCGTACGTAGCGGGGGAGATTTTGGGACCCAGTACTTC
cdr3_aa: CSVRSGGDFGTQYF

j_call: TRBJ1-1
clone_size: -
v_call: TRBV25-1
d_call: -
cdr3_nt: TGTGCCAGCAGTGAGGTGGGGCCAGGCGGGCTCACTGAAGCTTTCTTT
cdr3_aa: CASSEVGPGGLTEAFF

j_call: TRBJ2-2
clone_size: -
v_call: TRBV6-1
d_call: -
cdr3_nt: TGTGCCAGCAGTACCCTAGCAGCCGGGGAGCTGTTTTTT
cdr3_aa: CASSTLAAGELFF

j_call: TRBJ2-1
clone_size: -
v_call: TRBV6-5
d_call: -
cdr3_nt: TGTGCCGCCTACGGATTCGGGAGACGGGGCAATGAGCAGTTCTTC
cdr3_aa: CAAYGFGRRGNEQFF

j_call: TRBJ2-7
clone_size: -
v_call: TRBV11-2
d_call: -
cdr3_nt: TGTGCCAGCAGCAGGAGCGGCTCCGTCGCCTACGAGCAGTACTTC
cdr3_aa: CASSRSGSVAYEQYF

j_call: TRBJ2-5
clone_size: -
v_call: TRBV18
d_call: TRBD2
cdr3_nt: TGTGCCAGCTCACCAAAACTAGCGACACAAGAGACCCAGTACTTC
cdr3_aa: CASSPKLATQETQYF

j_call: TRBJ2-7
clone_size: -
v_call: TRBV7-6
d_call: TRBD1
cdr3_nt: TGTGCCAGCAGTTTCCAGCAGGACAGGGCGGCGGGGGAGCAGTACTTC
cdr3_aa: CASSFQQDRAAGEQYF

j_call: TRBJ2-2
clone_size: -
v_call: TRBV18
d_call: TRBD2
cdr3_nt: TGTGCCAGCTCACCTAAGGTAGCGGGAGGGCCCAGACGCACCGGGGAGCTGTTTTTT
cdr3_aa: CASSPKVAGGPRRTGELFF

j_call: TRBJ2-7
clone_size: -
v_call: TRBV29-1
d_call: -
cdr3_nt: TGCAGCGTCGTCAGGGTAGGGGACGAGCAGTACTTC
cdr3_aa: CSVVRVGDEQYF

j_call: TRBJ1-4
clone_size: -
v_call: TRBV2
d_call: TRBD1
cdr3_nt: TGTGCCAGCAGTTTACAGGGGCTTAGTGAAAAACTGTTTTTT
cdr3_aa: CASSLQGLSEKLFF

j_call: TRBJ2-7
clone_size: few
v_call: TRBV7-2
d_call: -
cdr3_nt: TGTGCCAGCAGCAATCAGTGGGTGGGGGAGCAGTACTTC
cdr3_aa: CASSNQWVGEQYF

j_call: TRBJ2-5
clone_size: few
v_call: TRBV9
d_call: -
cdr3_nt: TGTGCCAGCAGCGTACACGGCAACCAAGAGACCCAGTACTTC
cdr3_aa: CASSVHGNQETQYF

j_call: TRBJ1-1
clone_size: few
v_call: TRBV7-9
d_call: -
cdr3_nt: TGTGCCAGCAGCGTCGGGACGGGCAAGAACACTGAAGCTTTCTTT
cdr3_aa: CASSVGTGKNTEAFF

j_call: TRBJ2-1
clone_size: -
v_call: TRBV5-4
d_call: TRBD1
cdr3_nt: TGTGCCAGCAGCAGGGACAGTCGTAGCTCCTACAATGAGCAGTTCTTC
cdr3_aa: CASSRDSRSSYNEQFF

j_call: TRBJ2-3
clone_size: -
v_call: TRBV18
d_call: -
cdr3_nt: TGTGCCAGCTCACCGGTACCGGGAGATACGCAGTATTTT
cdr3_aa: CASSPVPGDTQYF